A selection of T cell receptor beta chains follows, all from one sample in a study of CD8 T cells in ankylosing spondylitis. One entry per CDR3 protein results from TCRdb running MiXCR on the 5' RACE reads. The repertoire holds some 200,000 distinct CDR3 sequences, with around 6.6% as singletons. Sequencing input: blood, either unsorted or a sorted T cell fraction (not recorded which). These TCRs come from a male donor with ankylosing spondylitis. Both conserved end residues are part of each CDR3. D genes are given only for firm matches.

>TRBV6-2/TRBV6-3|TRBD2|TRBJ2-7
CASSYSKTSGTYEQYF
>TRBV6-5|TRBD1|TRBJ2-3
CASSYRDRARDTQYF
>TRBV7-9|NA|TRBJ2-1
CASRKDNHEQFF
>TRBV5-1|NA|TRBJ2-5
CASSLVLAQRETQYF
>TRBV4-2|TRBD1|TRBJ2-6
CARGPGTVFSGANVLTF
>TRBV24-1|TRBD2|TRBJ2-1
CATSDRLAGSYNEQFF
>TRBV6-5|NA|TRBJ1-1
CASSAGYTEAFF
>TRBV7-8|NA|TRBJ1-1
CASSSENSRNTEAFF
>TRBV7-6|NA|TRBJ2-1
CASSSGRDYNEQFF
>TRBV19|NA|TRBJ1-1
CASSVARDTVMNTEAFF
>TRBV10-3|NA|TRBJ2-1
CAISEGRTYNEQFF
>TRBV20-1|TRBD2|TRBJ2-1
CSANDGTSGRALYNEQFF
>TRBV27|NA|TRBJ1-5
CATTGGLNQPQHF
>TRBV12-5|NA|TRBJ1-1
CASGQGGTEAFF
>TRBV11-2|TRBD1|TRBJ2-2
CASSSFPRDRGTGELFF
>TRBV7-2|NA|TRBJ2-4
CARGLGLRAGDIQYF
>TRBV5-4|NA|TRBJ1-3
CASSLDWDSGNTIYF
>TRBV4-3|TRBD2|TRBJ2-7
CASSQDGREGYEQYF
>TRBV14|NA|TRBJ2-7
CASSPGRSSYEQYF
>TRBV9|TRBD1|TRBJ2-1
CASSVAGTAKFF
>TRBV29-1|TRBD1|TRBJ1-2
CSVRPRDRGSPYGYTF
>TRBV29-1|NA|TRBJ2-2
CSVVGDTGELFF
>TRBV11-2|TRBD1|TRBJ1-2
CASSPWDSYGYTF
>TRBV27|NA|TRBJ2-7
CASSLAWGANEQYF
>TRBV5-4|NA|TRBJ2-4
CASSLRPGHDQYF
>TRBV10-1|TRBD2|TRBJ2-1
CASSTGGPYNEQFF
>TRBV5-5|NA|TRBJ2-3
CASSLALISGGSWDTQYF
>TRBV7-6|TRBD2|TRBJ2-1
CASSFLGGGTSGAYNEQFF
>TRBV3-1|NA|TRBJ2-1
CASSQELDYNEQFF
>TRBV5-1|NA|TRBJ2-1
CASSLESGLPSYNEQFF
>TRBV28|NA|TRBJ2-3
CASSFLKRLDTQYF
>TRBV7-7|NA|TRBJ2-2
CASSLKAGELFF
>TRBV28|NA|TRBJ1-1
CASSSQPNTEAFF
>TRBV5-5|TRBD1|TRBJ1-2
CASNWTPGGGYTF
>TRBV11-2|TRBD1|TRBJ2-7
CASSFETGGYEQYF
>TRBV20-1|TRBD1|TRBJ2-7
CSLEGQQTYEQYF
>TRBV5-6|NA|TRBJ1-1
CASSPGRRGNTEAFF
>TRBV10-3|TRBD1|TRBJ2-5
CAISAADRAKETQYF
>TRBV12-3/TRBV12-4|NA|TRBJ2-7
CASSSDPYEQYF
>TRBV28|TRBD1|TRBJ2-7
CASSFQGASGEQYF
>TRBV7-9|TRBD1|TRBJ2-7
CASSLVLTGGDEQYF
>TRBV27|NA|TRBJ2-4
CASSLRTEGFIQYF
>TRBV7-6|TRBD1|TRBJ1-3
CASSSPVGRGPGNTIYF
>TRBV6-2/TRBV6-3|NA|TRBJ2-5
CASSSSGAQETQYF
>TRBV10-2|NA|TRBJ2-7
CASSGRTAPYEQYF
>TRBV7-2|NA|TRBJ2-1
CASSLGGGPSYNEQFF
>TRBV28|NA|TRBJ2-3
CASSRTTVLPGDTQYF
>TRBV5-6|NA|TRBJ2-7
CASSLSYRNYEQYF
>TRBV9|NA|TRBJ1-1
CASSSSGLGTEAFF
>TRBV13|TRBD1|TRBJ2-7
CASSLGQGMNEQYF
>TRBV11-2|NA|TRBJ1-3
CASSLDPVSISGNTIYF
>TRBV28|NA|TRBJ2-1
CASSLGGLYNEQFF
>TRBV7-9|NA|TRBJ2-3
CASSPPPAGDSQYF